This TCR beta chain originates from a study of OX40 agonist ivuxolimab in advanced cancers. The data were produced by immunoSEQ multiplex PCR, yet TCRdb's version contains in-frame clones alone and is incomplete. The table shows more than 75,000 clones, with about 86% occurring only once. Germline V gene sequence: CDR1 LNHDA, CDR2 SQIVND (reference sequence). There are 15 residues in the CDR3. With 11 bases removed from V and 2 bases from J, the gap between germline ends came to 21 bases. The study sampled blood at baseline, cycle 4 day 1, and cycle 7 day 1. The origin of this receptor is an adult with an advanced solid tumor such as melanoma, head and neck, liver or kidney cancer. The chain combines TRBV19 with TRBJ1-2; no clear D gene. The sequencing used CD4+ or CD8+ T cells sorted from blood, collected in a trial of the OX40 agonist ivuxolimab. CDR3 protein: CASGGDLGMNYGYTF. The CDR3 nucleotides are TGTGCCTCCGGCGGGGATCTTGGGATGAACTATGGCTACACCTTC.